This T cell receptor (beta chain) was identified in a study of T cell repertoires in cytomegalovirus infection. Study results and limitations: CMV-specific TCR beta clonotypes restricted by HLA-C dominated the ex vivo response.

The CDR3 spans 13 residues. Germline loops: CDR1 SGHTA, CDR2 FQGNSA. Trimming shortened V by 5 bases and J by 0 bases, and 7 bases separated the two germline ends. One entry per CDR3 protein, called by TCRdb with MiXCR from the reads. The table records about 210,000 distinct CDR3 sequences, roughly 6.5% of them present only once. This clonotype was seen repeatedly, ten times or more. The antigen is not known. The TCR was taken from a human donor in good health (CMV status not recorded). Some clones in this sample may be carry-over from other donors' samples. The sequenced material came from PBMCs. This chain uses TRBV7-2 with TRBJ1-1, with D perhaps TRBD1 (6 bases). Here the CDR3 reads CASSGQLNTEAFF. CDR3 DNA sequence: TGTGCCAGCAGCGGACAGTTGAACACTGAAGCTTTCTTT.